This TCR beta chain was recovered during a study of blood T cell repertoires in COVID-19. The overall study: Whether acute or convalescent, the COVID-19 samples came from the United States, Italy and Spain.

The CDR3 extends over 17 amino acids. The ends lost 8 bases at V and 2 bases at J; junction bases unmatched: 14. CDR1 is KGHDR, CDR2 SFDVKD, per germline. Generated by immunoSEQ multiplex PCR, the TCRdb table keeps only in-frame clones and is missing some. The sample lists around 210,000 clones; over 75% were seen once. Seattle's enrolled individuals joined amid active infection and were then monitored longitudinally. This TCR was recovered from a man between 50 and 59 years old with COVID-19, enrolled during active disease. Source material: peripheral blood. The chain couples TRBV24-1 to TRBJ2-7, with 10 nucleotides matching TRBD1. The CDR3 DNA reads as TGTGCCACCAAGACATGCCCTCATGGACAGGGGGCCTACGAGCAGTACTTC. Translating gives CATKTCPHGQGAYEQYF.